The 21 T cell receptor beta chains presented below share a single source sample, sequenced in a study of OX40 agonist ivuxolimab in advanced cancers. Profiled with immunoSEQ multiplex PCR; TCRdb holds only in-frame clones, not every one. The data hold around 41,000 clones, with around 85% observed a single time. The input for sequencing was CD4+ or CD8+ T cells sorted from blood, taken in a trial of the OX40 agonist ivuxolimab. The receptor source for this set is an adult with an advanced solid tumor such as melanoma, head and neck, liver or kidney cancer.

Comment on this clone: One end of the junction does not line up with germline, which may come from a read error. V and J are TRBV2 and TRBJ2-3; perhaps TRBD1 as D (6 bases). The CDR3 is 16 amino acids. Germline CDR1 reads SNHLY; CDR2 reads FYNNEI. The CDR3 DNA sequence: TGTGCCAGCAGCGAAGGTACAGGGCCCAGCACAGATACGCAGTATTTT. It is translated as CASSEGTGPSTDTQYF.

This chain uses TRBV18 with TRBJ2-7; TRBD2 agrees at 7 bases. This CDR3 region has 15 residues. V shed 0 bases and J 5 bases; nucleotides not matched to a gene: 7. The germline V gene encodes CDR1 KGHSH and CDR2 LQKENI. The CDR3 nucleotides read TGTGCCAGCTCACCACCCTCGGCGGGAGCCCACGAGCAGTACTTC. Protein sequence: CASSPPSAGAHEQYF.

This rearrangement joins TRBV28 to TRBJ2-1; D is uncertain. V was clipped by 1 base and J by 6 bases, with 7 bases between them. Germline V gives CDR1 MDHEN, CDR2 SYDVKM. The CDR3 is 13 residues long. CDR3 nucleotide sequence: TGTGCCAGCAGTTTATATGGGGTCAATGAGCAGTTCTTC. Encoded protein: CASSLYGVNEQFF.

This sequence joins TRBV7-2 and TRBJ1-2, with no clear D. V lost 1 base to trimming and J lost 4 bases, with 13 bases between them. The germline CDR1 and CDR2 sequences are SGHTA and FQGNSA. CDR3 size: 15 residues. In nucleotides, the CDR3 is TGTGCCAGCAGCTTAGGGGGTCCCGTGGGCTATGGCTACACCTTC. Translation: CASSLGGPVGYGYTF. Drawing the rest from reference TRBV7-2 and TRBJ1-2, the complete variable domain is GAGVSQSPSNKVTEKGKDVELRCDPISGHTALYWYRQSLGQGLEFLIYFQGNSAPDKSGLPSDRFSAERTGGSVSTLTIQRTQQEDSAVYLCASSLGGPVGYGYTFGSGTRLTVV.

The chain links TRBV28 to TRBJ2-7; D is uncertain. Germline CDR1 MDHEN, CDR2 SYDVKM. The V end lost 2 bases, the J end lost 5 bases, and 10 bases lay between the germline ends. This CDR3 is 13 amino acids long. Here the CDR3 reads CASSLPTPDEQYF. The CDR3, as DNA: TGTGCCAGCAGTTTACCGACTCCGGACGAGCAGTACTTC.

The rearrangement joins TRBV18 to TRBJ2-5; TRBD2 matches 8 bases. Germline V gene lookup returns CDR1 KGHSH and CDR2 LQKENI. V lost 2 bases to trimming and J lost 5 bases; unmatched junction nucleotides: 4. The length of the CDR3 is 14 residues. CDR3 bases: TGTGCCAGCTCACCATCCCCGGGGGGGGAGACCCAGTACTTC. It translates to CASSPSPGGETQYF.

The chain is built from TRBV27 and TRBJ2-3; D is possibly TRBD1 (6 bases). CDR1 MNHEY and CDR2 SMNVEV come from the germline V gene (reference sequence). The CDR3 sequence is 15 residues long. Trimming took 6 bases from V and 4 from J, leaving 17 bases between them. The CDR3 loop reads CASRDTGLRSDTQYF. The CDR3 DNA follows: TGTGCCAGCAGAGACACAGGGCTACGTTCAGATACGCAGTATTTT.

V usage is TRBV20-1 and J usage is TRBJ1-2; D is ambiguous. Germline assignment: CDR1 DFQATT and CDR2 SNEGSKA (reference sequence). The CDR3 length is 11 residues. Trimming pared 1 base from V and 6 bases from J, leaving 6 bases between. The CDR3: CSARVRDGYTF. The CDR3 DNA follows: TGCAGTGCTAGAGTGAGGGATGGCTACACCTTC.

This chain links TRBV15 with TRBJ1-4; TRBD1 aligns across 11 bases. With 0 bases clipped from V and 7 bases from J, the junction kept 4 bases outside the gene matches. The germline V gene has CDR1 LNHNV and CDR2 YYDKDF (reference sequence). The length of the CDR3 is 16 residues. The CDR3 DNA is TGTGCCACCAGCAGAGATATGGGGACAGGGGGTGAAAAACTGTTTTTT. It specifies CATSRDMGTGGEKLFF.

The chain employs TRBV7-2 and TRBJ1-1; D is ambiguous. This CDR3 contains 14 residues. Trimming removed 5 bases from V and 0 bases from J, with 10 bases in between. CDR1 is SGHTA, CDR2 FQGNSA, per germline. The CDR3 reads CASSPGSLNTEAFF. The CDR3 DNA reads TGTGCCAGCAGCCCGGGGAGTTTGAACACTGAAGCTTTCTTT.

Details on this clone: A junction end diverges from the germline sequence, so it may reflect a read error. The V and J genes are TRBV27 and TRBJ2-2; 7 bases align to TRBD2. Germline assignment: CDR1 MNHEY and CDR2 SMNVEV (reference sequence). The CDR3 runs 13 residues. The CDR3 here is CASSLPLGGVLFF. CDR3 bases: TGTGCCAGCAGTTTACCCCTGGGAGGGGTGCTGTTTTTT.

V and J are TRBV18 and TRBJ2-1; 13 bases align to TRBD2. The V gene's germline CDR1 is KGHSH and CDR2 LQKENI. V gave up 4 bases and J gave up 4 bases; unmatched junction bases: 7. The length of the CDR3 is 17 residues. DNA of the CDR3: TGTGCCAGCTCACTTGGGGGACTAGCGGGACCGTACAATGAGCAGTTCTTC. Amino acids: CASSLGGLAGPYNEQFF. The full variable domain, completed using reference TRBV18 and TRBJ2-1, is NAGVMQNPRHLVRRRGQEARLRCSPMKGHSHVYWYRQLPEEGLKFMVYLQKENIIDESGMPKERFSAEFPKEGPSILRIQQVVRGDSAAYFCASSLGGLAGPYNEQFFGPGTRLTVL.

The chain uses TRBV9 and TRBJ2-6, with no clear D. Germline lookup yields CDR1 SGDLS and CDR2 YYNGEE. This CDR3 contains 16 residues. V was clipped by 0 bases and J by 1 base, with 8 bases between them. Here the CDR3 reads CASSVGWQSGANVLTF. The CDR3 nucleotides are TGTGCCAGCAGCGTAGGGTGGCAGTCTGGGGCCAACGTCCTGACTTTC.

This clone has only a few counts. The chain recombines TRBV30 with TRBJ1-1, with a possible D match to TRBD1 (6 bases). Germline loops: CDR1 GTSNPN, CDR2 SVGIG (reference sequence). The CDR3 spans 15 residues. Trimming pared 3 bases from V and 1 base from J, leaving 15 bases between. The CDR3 spells CAWRTRTVTNTEAFF. In nucleotides, the CDR3 is TGTGCCTGGAGGACAAGGACAGTAACGAACACTGAAGCTTTCTTT. The complete variable domain, with remaining parts taken from reference TRBV30 and TRBJ1-1, reads SQTIHQWPATLVQPVGSPLSLECTVEGTSNPNLYWYRQAAGRGLQLLFYSVGIGQISSEVPQNLSASRPQDRQFILSSKKLLLSDSGFYLCAWRTRTVTNTEAFFGQGTRLTVV.

J is TRBJ2-7 and V is TRBV30; D perhaps matches TRBD2 (6 bases). Germline V gene sequence: CDR1 GTSNPN, CDR2 SVGIG (reference sequence). V was trimmed by 5 bases and J by 2 bases, leaving 10 bases between them. The CDR3 totals 12 residues. The DNA of the CDR3 is TGTGCCTGGCGGGAGTTCCCCTACGAGCAGTACTTC. This sequence encodes CAWREFPYEQYF.

The rearrangement uses TRBV4-1 and TRBJ1-5, with 8 positions matching TRBD1. CDR3 length equals 15 residues. V dropped 2 bases and J dropped 7; count of bases not matched to a gene: 7. Per the germline V gene, CDR1 is MGHRA and CDR2 is YSYEKL. The CDR3 bases are TGCGCCAGCAGCCAAATAGACAGGGGTGAGCAGCCCCAGCATTTT. Amino acids: CASSQIDRGEQPQHF.

CDR3 nucleotides: TGTGCCAGCAGCTTCACCCCTGGACAGGGCTGGGAAAAACTGTTTTTT. Encoded protein: CASSFTPGQGWEKLFF. The rearrangement joins TRBV7-3 to TRBJ1-4, with 8 bases that match TRBD1. The CDR3 runs to 16 residues. J gave up 8 bases and V 3 bases, and 11 bases lay outside the gene matches. Germline values: CDR1 SGHTA, CDR2 FQGTGA.

This chain joins TRBV10-3 and TRBJ2-5; D gene uncertain. TRBJ2-7 matches the DNA end more closely, so the J call is doubtful. Germline V gives CDR1 ENHRY, CDR2 SYGVKD. The CDR3 totals 13 residues. CDR3 sequence (DNA): TGTGCCATCAAGAATACGCCATCCTACGAGCAGTACTTC. Protein: CAIKNTPSYEQYF.

CDR3 nucleotide sequence: TGTGCCAGCAGTGAAGGCGGACTAGCGGGCGAGCAGTACTTC. Its translation is CASSEGGLAGEQYF. The V call is TRBV2, the J call TRBJ2-7; 11 nucleotides agree with TRBD2. The CDR3 runs to 14 residues. Looked up from germline, CDR1 is SNHLY and CDR2 is FYNNEI. After removal of 1 base from V and 6 bases from J, the junction contained 2 bases not matched to a gene.

J is TRBJ1-1 and V is TRBV5-6, with unresolved D. The ends were cut back, 0 bases at V and 1 base at J, with 13 bases in the middle. This CDR3 is built from 16 residues. Per the germline V gene, CDR1 is SGHDT and CDR2 is YYEEEE. CDR3 amino acids: CASSLDTGLWNTEAFF. In DNA, the CDR3 is TGTGCCAGCAGCTTGGACACCGGTTTATGGAACACTGAAGCTTTCTTT.

The chain employs TRBV11-2 and TRBJ2-3; no definite D call. Looked up from germline, CDR1 is SGHAT and CDR2 is FQNNGV. This CDR3 contains 12 residues. V lost 5 bases to trimming and J lost 6 bases, with 9 bases between them. DNA for the CDR3: TGTGCCAGCAGCCATCAGAGGGATACGCAGTATTTT. It specifies CASSHQRDTQYF.